Following are 14 T cell receptor beta chains from one sample sequenced in a study of T cells after yellow fever vaccination. Each CDR3 protein is one row after TCRdb ran MiXCR on the 5' RACE reads. The table shows roughly 310,000 distinct CDR3 sequences, with 8.7% occurring only once. The sequencing here drew on PBMCs, taken on the day of the first yellow fever vaccination. These receptors were collected from a man aged 18 to 35 who received the YFV17D yellow fever vaccine.

This rearrangement joins TRBV7-6 to TRBJ1-5; tentatively, D is TRBD1 (5 bases). CDR3 length: 17 amino acids. Trimming stripped 5 bases from V and 2 bases from J, with 19 bases between. Germline CDR1 is SGHVS and CDR2 is FNYEAQ. The CDR3 DNA follows: TGTGCCAGCAGCCCGGGGCCGGGCAGGAAAGGCAATCAGCCCCAGCATTTT. The encoded protein is CASSPGPGRKGNQPQHF.

DNA of the CDR3: TGTGCCAGCAGCCGACCAGGAACAAGTAGCACAGATACGCAGTATTTT. Translation gives CASSRPGTSSTDTQYF. The genes are TRBV4-2 and TRBJ2-3; D is unclear. V shed 4 bases and J shed 0 bases, with 14 bases lying between them. CDR3 length: 16 residues. CDR1 LGHNA and CDR2 YNFKEQ come from the germline V gene.

This clonotype was seen at least ten times. The chain joins TRBV6-1 to TRBJ2-2, with 10 nucleotides matching TRBD1. V was pared by 6 bases and J by 3 bases, with 4 bases of the junction left unmatched. The CDR3 has 15 amino acids. The germline V gene has CDR1 MNHNS and CDR2 SASEGT. The CDR3 DNA is TGTGCCAGCAGGCCGGGACAGGGGTACACCGGGGAGCTGTTTTTT. It translates to CASRPGQGYTGELFF.

The V call is TRBV10-3, the J call TRBJ1-1; TRBD1 might be the D (5 bases). Germline V gene lookup returns CDR1 ENHRY and CDR2 SYGVKD. The CDR3 consists of 13 residues. Trimming left V 6 bases short and J 2 bases short, with 10 bases between. The CDR3, as DNA: TGTGCCATCAGGGGACGGATAAACACTGAAGCTTTCTTT. Translated, it gives CAIRGRINTEAFF.

This clonotype came up a few times. The chain joins TRBV28 to TRBJ1-1, with no clear D. This CDR3 is built from 13 residues. V lost 2 bases, J lost 6 bases, and 10 bases lay in between. Germline V gene data show CDR1 as MDHEN and CDR2 as SYDVKM. CDR3 DNA sequence: TGTGCCAGCAGTTTAGGCCATGGGGCTGAAGCTTTCTTT. Translating gives CASSLGHGAEAFF.

The chain carries TRBV9 and TRBJ2-5; D is uncertain. CDR1 is SGDLS and CDR2 is YYNGEE in the germline V gene. Trimming stripped 0 bases from V and 5 bases from J, with 17 bases between. The CDR3 consists of 16 residues. DNA for the CDR3: TGTGCCAGCAGCGTAGTTCGATTGACAAAAAGGGAGACCCAGTACTTC. This codes for CASSVVRLTKRETQYF.

The chain is built from TRBV5-4 and TRBJ1-1; tentative D call: TRBD1 (6 bases). The CDR3 runs to 19 residues. Germline CDR1 and CDR2: SGHNT and YYREEE (reference sequence). The ends were cut back, 0 bases at V and 5 bases at J, with 26 bases in the middle. For the CDR3, the DNA is TGTGCCAGCAGCTTGGGCCGATGGGCAGGGGCGATCAGATGGACTGAAGCTTTCTTT. Encoded protein: CASSLGRWAGAIRWTEAFF.

This rearrangement joins TRBV5-1 to TRBJ2-1; possibly TRBD1 for D (5 bases). Trimming cost V 0 bases and J 9 bases, with 13 bases left between them. Germline V CDR1 and CDR2: SGHRS, YFSETQ. This CDR3 region has 14 residues. CDR3 sequence (DNA): TGCGCCAGCAGCTTGGACCAGGGCATTACTGAGCAGTTCTTC. This codes for CASSLDQGITEQFF.

The CDR3 loop is CASSGTGHTEAFF. DNA for the CDR3: TGTGCCAGCAGCGGTACAGGGCACACTGAAGCTTTCTTT. The J gene is TRBJ1-1, the V gene TRBV9, with a possible D match to TRBD1 (6 bases). Looked up from germline, CDR1 is SGDLS and CDR2 is YYNGEE. This CDR3 is 13 amino acids long. Trimming left V 3 bases short and J 3 bases short, with 9 bases between.

This clonotype turned up a few times. The rearrangement links TRBV11-2 to TRBJ2-5, with D perhaps matching TRBD2 (5 bases). Trimming shortened V by 5 bases and J by 5 bases, and 15 bases separated the two germline ends. This CDR3 region has 14 residues. CDR1 is SGHAT, CDR2 FQNNGV, per germline. The CDR3 coding sequence is TGTGCCAGCAGCCGGAAGACTACCCGGGAGACCCAGTACTTC. Its protein is CASSRKTTRETQYF.

This clonotype was picked up many times. This rearrangement joins TRBV7-2 to TRBJ2-2; D possibly corresponds to TRBD2 (5 bases). V shed 1 base and J shed 3 bases, with 9 bases lying between them. Looked up from germline, CDR1 is SGHTA and CDR2 is FQGNSA. There are 15 residues in the CDR3. CDR3: CASSLGTGYTGELFF. Here the CDR3 DNA reads TGTGCCAGCAGCTTAGGGACGGGGTACACCGGGGAGCTGTTTTTT.

In its sample, this clonotype was seen many times. This rearrangement joins TRBV2 to TRBJ2-5; D tentatively reads TRBD1 or TRBD2 (5 bases each). This CDR3 has 17 residues. Between the trimmed V and J ends, which lost 3 bases and 5 bases, there was a span of 22 bases. Per the germline V gene, CDR1 is SNHLY and CDR2 is FYNNEI. CDR3 in amino acids: CASSEGQGPTTEETQYF. CDR3 coding DNA: TGTGCCAGCAGTGAGGGGCAGGGACCAACCACGGAGGAGACCCAGTACTTC. The full variable domain, in which reference TRBV2 and TRBJ2-5 provide the parts outside the CDR3, is EPEVTQTPSHQVTQMGQEVILRCVPISNHLYFYWYRQILGQKVEFLVSFYNNEISEKSEIFDDQFSVERPDGSNFTLKIRSTKLEDSAMYFCASSEGQGPTTEETQYFGPGTRLLVL.

The chain uses TRBV4-1 and TRBJ2-6; perhaps TRBD1 as D (6 bases). Trimming took 0 bases from V and 2 from J, leaving 14 bases between them. The CDR3 covers 18 residues. Germline loops: CDR1 MGHRA, CDR2 YSYEKL. CDR3 in amino acids: CASSQDAHRETGANVLTF. In DNA form, the CDR3 reads TGCGCCAGCAGCCAAGATGCCCACAGGGAAACTGGGGCCAACGTCCTGACTTTC.

This clonotype was found a few times. The chain couples TRBV27 to TRBJ2-1; 8 bases agree with TRBD2. Germline V gene data show CDR1 as MNHEY and CDR2 as SMNVEV (reference sequence). Germline trimming cut 7 bases from V and 5 bases from J; bases unmatched to any gene: 4. This CDR3 spans 13 amino acids. The DNA for the CDR3 is TGTGCCAGCACCGGGGGGGGGCACAATGAGCAGTTCTTC. Protein: CASTGGGHNEQFF.